The next 32 T cell receptor beta chains were all read from a single sample in a study of blood T cell repertoires in COVID-19. Profiled with immunoSEQ multiplex PCR; TCRdb holds only in-frame clones, not every one. The profile covers about 300,000 clones, with around 90% appearing a single time and 6.5% to 8% taken by the ten largest. Sequencing was performed on peripheral blood. All receptors derive from a woman aged 25 to 39 with COVID-19, enrolled during active disease.

The chain recombines TRBV7-9 with TRBJ2-2, with a weak D call TRBD2 (6 bases). CDR1 is SEHNR, CDR2 FQNEAQ, per germline (reference sequence). CDR3 size: 17 residues. Trimming took off 5 bases at V and 0 bases at J, with 16 bases between the two ends. The CDR3 nucleotides are TGTGCCAGCAGCCCCCATCGACTAGGCACGAACACCGGGGAGCTGTTTTTT. Its translation: CASSPHRLGTNTGELFF. Drawing the rest from reference TRBV7-9 and TRBJ2-2, the complete variable domain is DTGVSQNPRHKITKRGQNVTFRCDPISEHNRLYWYRQTLGQGPEFLTYFQNEAQLEKSRLLSDRFSAERPKGSFSTLEIQRTEQGDSAMYLCASSPHRLGTNTGELFFGEGSRLTVL.

This chain links TRBV19 with TRBJ1-2; 8 bases align to TRBD1. Germline V gene sequence: CDR1 LNHDA, CDR2 SQIVND (reference sequence). The CDR3 consists of 13 residues. The junction had 3 bases not matched to a gene; V was cut back by 5 bases and J by 4 bases. CDR3 nucleotide sequence: TGTGCCAGTAGTGCAACAGGGGGCTATGGCTACACCTTC. The encoded protein is CASSATGGYGYTF.

V usage is TRBV7-9 and J usage is TRBJ2-3; 7 nucleotides agree with TRBD2. J lost 3 bases, V lost 2 bases, and 8 bases had no gene match. The V gene's germline CDR1 is SEHNR and CDR2 FQNEAQ (reference sequence). This CDR3 is 16 amino acids long. In DNA form, the CDR3 reads TGTGCCAGCAGCTTATATATGGCGGGAGAGACAGATACGCAGTATTTT. Translating gives CASSLYMAGETDTQYF.

This clone was found a few times. The genes are TRBV2 and TRBJ2-7, with 12 bases lining up with TRBD2. Germline V gene lookup returns CDR1 SNHLY and CDR2 FYNNEI. The J segment lost 2 bases and the V segment lost 9 bases, leaving 11 bases of the junction unmatched. The CDR3 has 16 amino acids. The CDR3, as DNA: TGTGCCAGTCTAGGACTAGCGGGAAACACACCCTACGAGCAGTACTTC. Its translation is CASLGLAGNTPYEQYF.

This chain connects TRBV12-3 or TRBV12-4 to TRBJ2-5; D gene uncertain. The V end lost 0 bases, the J end lost 11 bases, and 10 bases lay between the germline ends. The CDR3 is made up of 12 amino acids. The DNA for the CDR3 is TGTGCCAGCAGTTTAGCCGATACAACGCAGTACTTC. This gives the protein CASSLADTTQYF.

The V gene is TRBV11-2, the J gene TRBJ1-2; D uncertain. The CDR3 runs 15 residues. The germline V gene encodes CDR1 SGHAT and CDR2 FQNNGV. Trimming removed 1 base at V and 0 bases at J, with 9 bases between. The CDR3 DNA follows: TGTGCCAGCAGCTTAGGACGGGTACCTAACTATGGCTACACCTTC. It is translated as CASSLGRVPNYGYTF.

This chain uses TRBV2 with TRBJ1-2, with 7 bases fitting TRBD1. Germline CDR1 reads SNHLY; CDR2 reads FYNNEI. The CDR3 sequence is 15 residues long. V trimming: 1 base; J trimming: 1 base; junction bases outside the gene matches: 3. The CDR3 DNA sequence: TGTGCCAGCAGTGAAGGACAGGGCTTTAACTATGGCTACACCTTC. Translated: CASSEGQGFNYGYTF. Using reference TRBV2 and TRBJ1-2 for the parts outside the CDR3, the full variable domain is EPEVTQTPSHQVTQMGQEVILRCVPISNHLYFYWYRQILGQKVEFLVSFYNNEISEKSEIFDDQFSVERPDGSNFTLKIRSTKLEDSAMYFCASSEGQGFNYGYTFGSGTRLTVV.

The chain uses TRBV7-9 and TRBJ1-5, with TRBD1 matching 9 bases. V was clipped by 4 bases and J by 4 bases; unmatched bases: 5. There are 15 residues in the CDR3. Germline V gene sequence: CDR1 SEHNR, CDR2 FQNEAQ (reference sequence). CDR3 nucleotides: TGTGCCAGCAGCTCTGGGACAGGGAATAATCAGCCCCAGCATTTT. Translation: CASSSGTGNNQPQHF.

Only one count was recorded for this clone. V gene TRBV6-5 combines with J gene TRBJ1-1; TRBD1 might be the D (6 bases). Germline CDR1 and CDR2: MNHEY and SVGAGI. Trimming shortened V by 6 bases and J by 1 base, and 12 bases separated the two germline ends. The CDR3 is 14 amino acids. The DNA of the CDR3 is TGTGCCAGCAGCGTACAGGGCGGGAACACTGAAGCTTTCTTT. Its protein is CASSVQGGNTEAFF.

V is TRBV14 and J is TRBJ2-5; no clear D gene. The CDR3 totals 16 residues. The V gene's germline CDR1 is SGHDN and CDR2 FVKESK. V shed 0 bases and J shed 5 bases, with 16 bases lying between them. CDR3 region: CASSQETQAILETQYF. The CDR3 DNA is TGTGCCAGCAGCCAAGAAACCCAGGCGATTTTGGAGACCCAGTACTTC.

The table lists this clone with a few counts. The chain couples TRBV5-8 to TRBJ1-5; TRBD1 matches 12 bases. J gave up 6 bases and V 3 bases, and 4 bases lay outside the gene matches. The CDR3 totals 15 residues. The V gene's germline CDR1 is SGHTS and CDR2 YDEGEE. CDR3 bases: TGTGCCAGCAGCTGGGGACAGGGGGCATCTCAGCCCCAGCATTTT. The encoded protein is CASSWGQGASQPQHF.

J is TRBJ2-2 and V is TRBV19; tentative D call: TRBD1 (6 bases). With 6 bases removed from V and 0 bases from J, the gap between germline ends came to 14 bases. The CDR3 extends over 16 amino acids. Germline values: CDR1 LNHDA, CDR2 SQIVND (reference sequence). The DNA of the CDR3 is TGTGCCAGTAGCCCGCATGGGACAACGAACACCGGGGAGCTGTTTTTT. It yields the protein CASSPHGTTNTGELFF.

The chain employs TRBV21-1 and TRBJ2-5; the D call TRBD1 from the table was never checked on the DNA. TRBV21-1 is noted as a pseudogene. The CDR3 runs 15 residues. In nucleotides, the CDR3 is TGTGCCAGCACCCCGCTAGCAACAGGGGGAGAGACCCAGTACTTC. It yields the protein CASTPLATGGETQYF.

The gene calls are TRBV30 and TRBJ2-3, with a possible D match to TRBD2 (5 bases). The ends were cut back, 0 bases at V and 6 bases at J, with 13 bases in the middle. The germline V gene encodes CDR1 GTSNPN and CDR2 SVGIG (reference sequence). The CDR3 consists of 14 residues. The CDR3 region is CAWSVLGVRDTQYF. In DNA, the CDR3 is TGTGCCTGGAGTGTATTGGGAGTGCGGGATACGCAGTATTTT.

The chain joins TRBV5-4 to TRBJ2-7; TRBD1 matches at 8 bases. The V gene end was trimmed by 4 bases and the J gene end by 6 bases; junction bases not matched to a gene: 12. The CDR3 sequence is 15 residues long. Germline CDR1 SGHNT, CDR2 YYREEE (reference sequence). For the CDR3, the DNA is TGTGCCAGCAGCCCGAGGACAGGGTCCCTTCGCGAGCAGTACTTC. Translation: CASSPRTGSLREQYF.

V usage is TRBV27 and J usage is TRBJ2-7; TRBD2 might be the D (5 bases). With 5 bases removed from V and 3 bases from J, the gap between germline ends came to 11 bases. The CDR3 spans 13 residues. CDR1 and CDR2 from the germline V gene are MNHEY and SMNVEV (reference sequence). The CDR3 DNA is TGTGCCAGCAGTCCGGGGAACTTCTACGAGCAGTACTTC. Translation: CASSPGNFYEQYF.

CDR3 residues: CASSQGGDRLNTEAFF. CDR3 in DNA: TGCGCCAGCAGCCAAGGCGGGGACAGACTGAACACTGAAGCTTTCTTT. The chain uses TRBV4-1 and TRBJ1-1; 7 bases agree with TRBD1. CDR1 is MGHRA, CDR2 YSYEKL, per germline. There are 16 residues in the CDR3. V trimming: 1 base; J trimming: 0 bases; junction bases outside the gene matches: 5.

The chain recombines TRBV4-1 with TRBJ2-1; 10 positions match TRBD2. Looked up from germline, CDR1 is MGHRA and CDR2 is YSYEKL. V dropped 4 bases and J dropped 3; count of bases not matched to a gene: 3. The CDR3 is made up of 15 amino acids. The chain's CDR3 is CASSLGLAVYNEQFF. The CDR3, as DNA: TGCGCCAGCAGCCTCGGACTAGCGGTCTACAATGAGCAGTTCTTC.

The chain carries TRBV7-3 and TRBJ2-3; 14 bases are a match to TRBD2. Per the germline V gene, CDR1 is SGHTA and CDR2 is FQGTGA. There are 15 residues in the CDR3. The junction had 1 base not matched to a gene; V was cut back by 5 bases and J by 3 bases. CDR3 in amino acids: CASSRTSGRTDTQYF. The DNA for the CDR3 is TGTGCCAGCAGCCGGACTAGCGGGAGGACAGATACGCAGTATTTT.

The chain recombines TRBV6-2 or TRBV6-3 with TRBJ1-3; tentative D call: TRBD1 (6 bases). The CDR3 has 16 residues. V dropped 2 bases and J dropped 0 bases, with 11 bases sitting between them. Germline V gene lookup returns CDR1 MNHEY and CDR2 SVGEGT. The CDR3 region has the DNA TGTGCCAGCAGTTACGCGGGGGCCGGCTCTGGAAACACCATATATTTT. Protein sequence: CASSYAGAGSGNTIYF.

V usage is TRBV7-2 and J usage is TRBJ1-6; D is uncertain. Germline V gene lookup returns CDR1 SGHTA and CDR2 FQGNSA. The ends were cut back, 1 base at V and 7 bases at J, with 11 bases in the middle. The CDR3 is made up of 15 amino acids. In DNA, the CDR3 is TGTGCCAGCAGCTTAGTGGCCGAGGGAAATTCACCCCTCCACTTT. It codes for CASSLVAEGNSPLHF.

The rearrangement joins TRBV28 to TRBJ2-7; D is perhaps TRBD2 (5 bases). The germline V gene encodes CDR1 MDHEN and CDR2 SYDVKM. The CDR3 extends over 15 amino acids. V lost 6 bases to trimming and J lost 0 bases, with 15 bases between them. DNA for the CDR3: TGTGCCAGCAGCCCACCGGGGATGAGCTCCTACGAGCAGTACTTC. This codes for CASSPPGMSSYEQYF.

V gene TRBV24-1 combines with J gene TRBJ2-1; the D is unclear. This CDR3 is built from 12 residues. Germline V gene sequence: CDR1 KGHDR, CDR2 SFDVKD. Trimming took off 3 bases at V and 9 bases at J, with 8 bases between the two ends. This chain's CDR3 is CATSDRGFEQFF. The DNA for the CDR3 is TGTGCCACCAGTGATCGAGGTTTTGAGCAGTTCTTC.

This clone was seen just once. The chain employs TRBV11-3 and TRBJ2-1, with 11 bases aligning to TRBD2. The V and J ends lost 1 base and 3 bases, in that order; junction bases with no gene match: 2. This CDR3 has 16 amino acids. The germline gives CDR1 SGHNT, CDR2 YENEEA. CDR3 sequence (DNA): TGTGCCAGCAGCTTAGCCGGGACTAGCGGCTACAATGAGCAGTTCTTC. It specifies CASSLAGTSGYNEQFF.

A note on this clone: Relative to the germline gene, one junction end is altered; a read error may explain this. Other DNA sequences in this sample translate to the same CDR3. This chain joins TRBV7-7 and TRBJ2-2; the match to TRBD2 covers 8 bases. The CDR3 length is 19 residues. Germline V gene data show CDR1 as SSHAT and CDR2 as FNYEAQ (reference sequence). CDR3 nucleotide sequence: TGTGCTAGCAGCTTAGTGGCCGGGGGGGGGACCGCCAACACCGGGGAGCTGTTTTTT. It translates to CASSLVAGGGTANTGELFF.

The chain is built from TRBV6-5 and TRBJ1-2; perhaps TRBD1 as D (6 bases). The V end was cut by 7 bases, the J end by 3 bases, with 12 bases between. The CDR3 runs 13 residues. Per the germline V gene, CDR1 is MNHEY and CDR2 is SVGAGI. The CDR3 DNA follows: TGTGCCAGCACCCCGGGGGGGCACTATGGCTACACCTTC. Amino acids: CASTPGGHYGYTF.

In the case of this clone: The junction does not match germline at one end; this may be a read error. This rearrangement joins TRBV5-1 to TRBJ1-6; no reliable D call. The CDR3 has 14 residues. Germline loops: CDR1 SGHRS, CDR2 YFSETQ. The chain's CDR3 is CASSPTLDNSPLHF. CDR3 DNA sequence: TGCGCCAGCAGCCCCACTCTTGATAATTCACCTCTCCACTTT. The whole variable domain, filled in from reference TRBV5-1 and TRBJ1-6, reads KAGVTQTPRYLIKTRGQQVTLSCSPISGHRSVSWYQQTPGQGLQFLFEYFSETQRNKGNFPGRFSGRQFSNSRSEMNVSTLELGDSALYLCASSPTLDNSPLHFGNGTRLTVT.

The rearrangement joins TRBV25-1 to TRBJ2-1; possible D gene TRBD1, 6 bases. CDR3 length: 11 amino acids. Trimming shortened V by 6 bases and J by 7 bases, and 7 bases separated the two germline ends. Germline V gives CDR1 MGHDK, CDR2 SYGVNS. This CDR3 is CASRQGNEQFF. The CDR3 DNA is TGTGCCAGCAGACAGGGAAATGAGCAGTTCTTC.

The gene calls are TRBV10-3 and TRBJ1-2; perhaps TRBD1 as D (5 bases). CDR1 is ENHRY and CDR2 is SYGVKD in the germline V gene. The CDR3 extends over 14 amino acids. The V and J ends lost 2 bases and 3 bases respectively, with 10 bases between them. The CDR3 DNA sequence: TGTGCCATCAGTGAGGGGGCCAGAGACTATGGCTACACCTTC. Protein product: CAISEGARDYGYTF.

The genes are TRBV19 and TRBJ1-5; 9 positions match TRBD1. V was clipped by 1 base and J by 6 bases; unmatched bases: 13. Germline CDR1 is LNHDA and CDR2 is SQIVND (reference sequence). The CDR3 loop spans 18 amino acids. CDR3 coding DNA: TGTGCCAGTAGTATAGCCGGGACAGGGCAGTTTCACGGTCAGCCCCAGCATTTT. This translates into CASSIAGTGQFHGQPQHF.

This clone was recorded only once. The chain joins TRBV25-1 to TRBJ1-4; weak D call: TRBD1 (5 bases). This CDR3 is 12 amino acids long. Germline V gene data show CDR1 as MGHDK and CDR2 as SYGVNS. V lost 6 bases to trimming and J lost 10 bases, with 12 bases between them. CDR3 amino acids: CASSSGGGKLFF. CDR3 in DNA: TGTGCCAGCAGCAGCGGGGGGGGAAAACTGTTTTTT.

The count of this clone is one. This rearrangement joins TRBV10-3 to TRBJ1-2, with 8 bases fitting TRBD1. Per germline, CDR1 ENHRY and CDR2 SYGVKD. The CDR3 has 13 residues. The V segment lost 7 bases and the J segment 8 bases; nucleotides outside the gene matches: 9. The CDR3 sequence is CAITAGDRGGYTF. CDR3 DNA: TGTGCCATCACCGCCGGAGACAGGGGAGGCTACACCTTC.